Each of the 21 T cell receptor beta chains below was sequenced from the same sample in a study of T cells after yellow fever vaccination. TCRdb itself ran the 5' RACE reads through MiXCR, one entry per CDR3 protein. The sample includes 250,000 to 400,000 distinct CDR3 sequences, approximately 4% of them seen just once. The sample was PBMCs, taken 5 days after the yellow fever booster vaccination. Receptors originate from a man aged 18 to 29 who received the YFV17D yellow fever vaccine.

This clonotype was detected many times. This chain connects TRBV6-5 to TRBJ2-1; possibly TRBD1 for D (5 bases). This CDR3 region has 13 residues. The germline V gene encodes CDR1 MNHEY and CDR2 SVGAGI. Deletions cut 2 bases from V and 5 bases from J, with 7 bases between. Written as DNA, the CDR3 is TGTGCCAGCAGTTACCCAGGGCACAATGAGCAGTTCTTC. This encodes CASSYPGHNEQFF.

The chain employs TRBV11-2 and TRBJ1-1, with 9 bases lining up with TRBD1. The trim removed 1 base at V and 2 bases at J, leaving 5 bases unmatched. Germline V gives CDR1 SGHAT, CDR2 FQNNGV. This CDR3 region has 16 residues. The CDR3 region has the DNA TGTGCCAGCAGCTTAGGATACACAGGGGGCAACACTGAAGCTTTCTTT. This codes for CASSLGYTGGNTEAFF.

This clonotype was seen only a few times. The V call is TRBV4-1, the J call TRBJ1-1, with D uncertain. Trimming removed 4 bases from V and 1 base from J, with 13 bases in between. The germline gives CDR1 MGHRA, CDR2 YSYEKL. The CDR3 consists of 15 residues. CDR3 amino acids: CASSPPGFPNTEAFF. The CDR3, as DNA: TGCGCCAGCAGCCCGCCGGGCTTCCCGAACACTGAAGCTTTCTTT.

This sequence joins TRBV4-3 and TRBJ2-2, with TRBD1 matching 8 bases. V shed 3 bases and J 7 bases; nucleotides not matched to a gene: 7. Per germline, CDR1 LGHNA and CDR2 YSLEER. The CDR3 length is 15 residues. CDR3 sequence: CASSHGQGSGGELFF. DNA for the CDR3: TGCGCCAGCAGCCACGGACAGGGATCGGGCGGGGAGCTGTTTTTT.

This rearrangement joins TRBV20-1 to TRBJ2-2; 8 nucleotides line up with TRBD2. Trimming at V came to 0 bases and at J to 3 bases, leaving 9 bases not matched to a gene. The CDR3 contains 17 residues. Germline V gene lookup returns CDR1 DFQATT and CDR2 SNEGSKA (reference sequence). The CDR3 loop reads CSARDLRSSGYTGELFF. The DNA for the CDR3 is TGCAGTGCTAGAGATCTAAGGTCTAGCGGGTACACCGGGGAGCTGTTTTTT.

V is TRBV6-1 and J is TRBJ2-7; the match to TRBD1 covers 9 bases. Trimming took 6 bases from V and 2 from J; bases not matched to a gene: 5. Germline CDR1 reads MNHNS; CDR2 reads SASEGT. The CDR3 totals 14 residues. The CDR3 region has the DNA TGTGCCAGCAGGATTGGGACAGGGACCTACGAGCAGTACGTC. Its translation: CASRIGTGTYEQYV.

The chain combines TRBV6-5 with TRBJ2-7; tentatively, D is TRBD1 (6 bases). Deletions cut 2 bases from V and 3 bases from J, with 11 bases between. Looked up from germline, CDR1 is MNHEY and CDR2 is SVGAGI. This CDR3 contains 14 residues. Written as DNA, the CDR3 is TGTGCCAGCAGTTACACCAGAGGGGGCTACGAGCAGTACTTC. This encodes CASSYTRGGYEQYF.

This clonotype has a handful of counts. CDR3 coding DNA: TGTGCCAGCAGCCTCCGACAGCTTCAGTTCTTC. This gives the protein CASSLRQLQFF. The chain uses TRBV12-3 or TRBV12-4 and TRBJ2-1; D may be TRBD1 (5 bases). V gave up 6 bases and J gave up 13 bases, with 13 bases separating them. This CDR3 spans 11 amino acids.

This clonotype showed up just a few times. The J gene is TRBJ2-1, the V gene TRBV2, with a tentative D call TRBD2 (5 bases). The CDR3 runs to 15 residues. V was clipped by 5 bases and J by 1 base, with 12 bases between them. Germline assignment: CDR1 SNHLY and CDR2 FYNNEI. CDR3 sequence (DNA): TGTGCCAGCAGTCCTAGCACCGCATCCTACAATGAGCAGTTCTTC. It specifies CASSPSTASYNEQFF.

In its sample, this clonotype was seen many times. V is TRBV5-1 and J is TRBJ2-2; TRBD1 agrees at 10 bases. After removal of 2 bases from V and 4 bases from J, the junction contained 5 bases not matched to a gene. CDR3 size: 16 residues. The V gene's germline CDR1 is SGHRS and CDR2 YFSETQ. CDR3 region: CASSFAGTGVTGELFF. The CDR3 coding sequence is TGCGCCAGCAGCTTTGCCGGGACAGGGGTCACCGGGGAGCTGTTTTTT.

This clonotype was recorded at least ten times. V and J are TRBV4-1 and TRBJ2-5; D is ambiguous. Germline V CDR1 and CDR2: MGHRA, YSYEKL. The CDR3 length is 16 residues. V lost 4 bases, J lost 4 bases, and 19 bases lay in between. For the CDR3, the DNA is TGCGCCAGCAGCCGCAACGCTGGGAACGTTCCAGAGACCCAGTACTTC. Amino acids: CASSRNAGNVPETQYF.

At least ten counts were recorded for this clonotype. The chain combines TRBV7-2 with TRBJ1-1; tentative D call: TRBD1 (5 bases). The CDR3 has 12 residues. V dropped 8 bases and J dropped 6 bases, with 13 bases sitting between them. The germline V gene has CDR1 SGHTA and CDR2 FQGNSA. CDR3 sequence (DNA): TGTGCCAGCGGTCGAATAGGGGCTGAAGCTTTCTTT. Residues: CASGRIGAEAFF.

This clonotype turned up a few times. The chain has TRBV7-2 and TRBJ1-3; D uncertain. The V gene's germline CDR1 is SGHTA and CDR2 FQGNSA. The CDR3 consists of 13 residues. V was trimmed by 2 bases and J by 5 bases, leaving 7 bases between them. Here the CDR3 reads CASSLTPRNTIYF. The CDR3 coding sequence is TGTGCCAGCAGCTTAACACCTCGAAACACCATATATTTT. Full variable domain (missing parts from reference TRBV7-2 and TRBJ1-3): GAGVSQSPSNKVTEKGKDVELRCDPISGHTALYWYRQSLGQGLEFLIYFQGNSAPDKSGLPSDRFSAERTGGSVSTLTIQRTQQEDSAVYLCASSLTPRNTIYFGEGSWLTVV.

This clonotype has only a few counts. V and J are TRBV6-5 and TRBJ1-5; D may be TRBD1 (5 bases). Germline V gene sequence: CDR1 MNHEY, CDR2 SVGAGI. The CDR3 consists of 13 residues. Trimming left V 2 bases short and J 8 bases short, with 10 bases between. CDR3 coding DNA: TGTGCCAGCAGTTACAGGGGACGGGAGCCCCAGCATTTT. Protein sequence: CASSYRGREPQHF.

This clonotype was counted between two and nine times. V is TRBV5-5 and J is TRBJ2-5, with D perhaps TRBD1 (6 bases). From germline, CDR1 is SGHKS and CDR2 YYEKEE (reference sequence). The V gene lost 0 bases and the J gene lost 4 bases, with 13 bases spanning the gap. The CDR3 is made up of 15 amino acids. CDR3 loop: CASSLEQGSGETQYF. CDR3 DNA: TGTGCCAGCAGCTTGGAACAGGGAAGTGGAGAGACCCAGTACTTC.

The J gene is TRBJ2-7, the V gene TRBV7-8; D is possibly TRBD2 (6 bases). This CDR3 has 15 residues. Germline V gives CDR1 SGHVS, CDR2 FQNEAQ. The DNA of the CDR3 is TGTGCCAGCAGCTTAACGAGACCTGGGGTAGCGGACGTCCCCGTC. Amino acid sequence: CASSLTRPGVADVPV.

The rearrangement uses TRBV11-2 and TRBJ1-1; TRBD1 might be the D (5 bases). CDR3 length: 15 residues. Per the germline V gene, CDR1 is SGHAT and CDR2 is FQNNGV. The V gene lost 0 bases and the J gene lost 4 bases, with 12 bases spanning the gap. The chain's CDR3 is CASSLEGGVPTEAFF. The CDR3 coding sequence is TGTGCCAGCAGCTTAGAAGGAGGGGTACCCACTGAAGCTTTCTTT.

V usage is TRBV7-2 and J usage is TRBJ2-1, with TRBD2 identical over 7 bases. In germline, CDR1 is SGHTA, CDR2 FQGNSA. V was clipped by 6 bases and J by 0 bases; unmatched bases: 11. This CDR3 is 17 amino acids long. The CDR3 protein is CASRSYAGGSSYNEQFF. CDR3 coding DNA: TGTGCCAGCAGATCTTACGCCGGGGGGAGCTCCTACAATGAGCAGTTCTTC.

Many counts were recorded for this clonotype. The chain combines TRBV7-9 with TRBJ2-3; 7 bases are a match to TRBD1. With 7 bases clipped from V and 0 bases from J, the junction kept 7 bases outside the gene matches. The CDR3 is made up of 15 amino acids. CDR1 and CDR2 from the germline V gene are SEHNR and FQNEAQ (reference sequence). The CDR3: CASTSPGQSTDTQYF. CDR3 coding DNA: TGTGCCAGCACCAGTCCGGGACAGAGCACAGATACGCAGTATTTT.

In this sample, this clonotype turned up a few times. V is TRBV6-5 and J is TRBJ1-1; D possibly corresponds to TRBD1 (6 bases). The germline V gene has CDR1 MNHEY and CDR2 SVGAGI. The CDR3 runs to 17 residues. With 2 bases removed from V and 11 bases from J, the gap between germline ends came to 27 bases. In DNA form, the CDR3 reads TGTGCCAGCAGTTACAGGGGGAGGGCGGGTCGCGTACCAAGGGCTTTCTTT. Protein sequence: CASSYRGRAGRVPRAFF.

The J gene is TRBJ2-1, the V gene TRBV15; TRBD2 aligns across 7 bases. This CDR3 spans 15 amino acids. Unmatched junction bases numbered 6, after V lost 0 bases and J lost 7 bases. CDR1 and CDR2 from the germline V gene are LNHNV and YYDKDF (reference sequence). The DNA for the CDR3 is TGTGCCACCAGCAGAGATCGAGGTAGCGGGAATGAGCAGTTCTTC. This codes for CATSRDRGSGNEQFF.